This is a list of T cell receptor beta chains from one sample in a study of T cell responses to AZD1222 COVID-19 vaccine. Profiling relied on immunoSEQ multiplex PCR, and the TCRdb table lists in-frame clones only, not all of them. Among approximately 50,000 clones listed, more than 80% were seen once. Sequencing was performed on peripheral blood, taken on day 0 of MenACWY control vaccination. Every receptor here comes from an adult in good health. Each CDR3 is given with its conserved first and last residue. The D gene is left open where the match is weak. Expanded clones get a size class; other rows say once, few or many, or leave the size out.

clone_size	j_call	v_call	d_call	cdr3_nt	cdr3_aa
NA	TRBJ2-5	TRBV10-3	NA	TGTGCCACGGGGCCGGCAGGGGAGACCCAGTACTTC	CATGPAGETQYF
NA	TRBJ1-1	TRBV27	TRBD1	TGTGCCAGCAGCCAGGGGGCGCGGACTGAAGCTTTCTTT	CASSQGARTEAFF
NA	TRBJ2-1	TRBV7-6	TRBD2	TGTGCCAGCAGCTCACGACTAGCAGAGCACAATGAGCAGTTCTTC	CASSSRLAEHNEQFF
NA	TRBJ2-7	TRBV27	TRBD2	TGTGCCAGCAGGGCTAGCGGGAGGGCCTACGAGCAGTACTTC	CASRASGRAYEQYF
NA	TRBJ2-5	TRBV7-2	NA	TGTGCCAGCAGCTTGGGTCCGGGGGGCAATGTAGAGACCCAGTACTTC	CASSLGPGGNVETQYF
NA	TRBJ2-7	TRBV6-4	NA	TGTGCCAGCAGCGTAGGGGCTGGAGCCGGTCTCGAGCAGTACTTC	CASSVGAGAGLEQYF
NA	TRBJ2-3	TRBV20-1	TRBD2	TGCAGTGCTAGTTCGAGGCGGGGGGGCACAGATACGCAGTATTTT	CSASSRRGGTDTQYF
few	TRBJ2-1	TRBV7-8	TRBD2	TGTGCCAGCAGCCCGAAGCGGATGGGACTAGCGGGAGCAGTGTGGAATGAGCAGTTCTTC	CASSPKRMGLAGAVWNEQFF
NA	TRBJ1-1	TRBV7-2	NA	TGTGCCAGCAGCACCTCCGGGACACAGAACACTGAAGCTTTCTTT	CASSTSGTQNTEAFF
few	TRBJ2-7	TRBV4-1	TRBD2	TGCGCCAGCAGCGAAAGGACTAGCGGGGGTACCTACGAGCAGTACTTC	CASSERTSGGTYEQYF
NA	TRBJ1-1	TRBV11-3	TRBD1	TGTGCCAGCAGTTATACAGGGGGAACTGAAGCTTTCTTT	CASSYTGGTEAFF
NA	TRBJ2-3	TRBV24-1	NA	TGTGCCACCAGCCCTGGGGATACGCAGTATTTT	CATSPGDTQYF
NA	TRBJ2-3	TRBV29-1	NA	TGCAGCGTTGGGGAGAACCGGGGAGATACGCAGTATTTT	CSVGENRGDTQYF
NA	TRBJ2-1	TRBV18	TRBD2	TGTGCCAGCTCACCACAGGGACTAGCGGGAGGGCCAAACCTCTACAATGAGCAGTTCTTC	CASSPQGLAGGPNLYNEQFF
NA	TRBJ2-7	TRBV28	TRBD2	TGTGCCAGCAGTACTAGCGGGAGAGTGAACGAGCAGTACTTC	CASSTSGRVNEQYF
few	TRBJ2-7	TRBV4-3	NA	TGCGCCAGCAGCCAAGGTCCGGTGAGCTCCTACGAGCAGTACTTC	CASSQGPVSSYEQYF
NA	TRBJ1-1	TRBV10-2	NA	TGCGCCAGCAGTGAAGGCAGGGTTACTGAAGCTTTCTTT	CASSEGRVTEAFF